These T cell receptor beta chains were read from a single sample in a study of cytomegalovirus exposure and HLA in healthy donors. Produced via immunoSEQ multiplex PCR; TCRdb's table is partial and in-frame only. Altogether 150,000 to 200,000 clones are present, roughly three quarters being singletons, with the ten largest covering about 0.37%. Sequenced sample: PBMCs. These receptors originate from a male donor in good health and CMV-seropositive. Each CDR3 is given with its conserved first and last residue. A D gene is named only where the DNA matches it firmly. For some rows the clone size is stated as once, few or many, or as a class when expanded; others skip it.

TGTGCCAGCAGTCCGGGTTCTCCAAGCGAGACCCAGTACTTC	CASSPGSPSETQYF	-	-	TRBV9	TRBJ2-5
TGTGCCAGCAGCCAAGACGGACAGGTAACGGAAAAACTGTTTTTT	CASSQDGQVTEKLFF	-	TRBD1	TRBV4-2	TRBJ1-4
TGTGCCAGCAGCCCCGGACTGGGGAACACTGAAGCTTTCTTT	CASSPGLGNTEAFF	once	-	TRBV5-8	TRBJ1-1
TGCGCCAGCAGCTTGGTAATAGCGGGAGGCACAGATACGCAGTATTTT	CASSLVIAGGTDTQYF	few	TRBD2	TRBV5-1	TRBJ2-3
TGTGCCAGCAGCGTAGCGGGGGGGCCGGAGACCCAGTACTTC	CASSVAGGPETQYF	-	TRBD2	TRBV9	TRBJ2-5
TGTGCCAGCAGCTTGCTCTCGGGGGTCCAAGAGACCCAGTACTTC	CASSLLSGVQETQYF	-	-	TRBV5-5	TRBJ2-5
TGTGCCAGCAGCGTAGCACTAGCGGAGTACAATGAGCAGTTCTTC	CASSVALAEYNEQFF	once	TRBD2	TRBV9	TRBJ2-1
TGTGCCAGCAGCCGGGACACCCGATACAATGAGCAGTTCTTC	CASSRDTRYNEQFF	few	-	TRBV6-5	TRBJ2-1
TGCGCCAGCAGTCGGGGGACTAGCGGGTCCGAGCAGTACTTC	CASSRGTSGSEQYF	-	TRBD2	TRBV10-2	TRBJ2-7
TGTGCCAGCAGCTTAACTGGCGGGGGGGCCAACAATGAGCAGTTCTTC	CASSLTGGGANNEQFF	-	TRBD2	TRBV7-6	TRBJ2-1
TGTGCCAGCAGCTTTGGGACTAGCGGGGACGATGAGCAGTTCTTC	CASSFGTSGDDEQFF	-	TRBD2	TRBV11-2	TRBJ2-1
TGTGCCAGCACGCTCTCCCGGGGGGAGAACACTGAAGCTTTCTTT	CASTLSRGENTEAFF	-	-	TRBV6-6	TRBJ1-1
TGTGCCAGCAGCCCGGGGATTTACAATGAGCAGTTCTTC	CASSPGIYNEQFF	-	-	TRBV7-3	TRBJ2-1
TGTGCCAGCAGCCCCTCGGACATCTACGAGCAGTACTTC	CASSPSDIYEQYF	-	-	TRBV9	TRBJ2-7
TGTGCCAGCAGCTTAGCCCTACTAGCGGGGGGCGGATCTGAGCAGTTCTTC	CASSLALLAGGGSEQFF	-	TRBD2	TRBV7-4	TRBJ2-1
TGTGCCAGCAGCTGGGGGCCTAGTTCGAACACCGGGGAGCTGTTTTTT	CASSWGPSSNTGELFF	few	-	TRBV5-5	TRBJ2-2
TGTGCCAGCAGCCCGATATCCGGGACAGGGAATCAGCCCCAGCATTTT	CASSPISGTGNQPQHF	-	TRBD1	TRBV2	TRBJ1-5
TGTGCCAGCAGCTTAGGACAGGGAGGCCCCTATGGCTACACCTTC	CASSLGQGGPYGYTF	-	TRBD1	TRBV7-2	TRBJ1-2
TGTGCCAGCAGTGAATACACAGAGCAGTTCTTC	CASSEYTEQFF	-	-	TRBV2	TRBJ2-1
TGTGCCAGTAGTCCCCTTCAGGGGGGAACAGATACGCAGTATTTT	CASSPLQGGTDTQYF	-	-	TRBV19	TRBJ2-3
TGTGCCAGCAAAGCCGGGACAAGGTCGCTGGGCTACACCTTC	CASKAGTRSLGYTF	-	-	TRBV6-6	TRBJ1-2
TGCGCCAGCAGCCAAGCGGAGTTCCAAGAGACCCAGTACTTC	CASSQAEFQETQYF	-	-	TRBV4-1	TRBJ2-5
TGTGCCAGCAGCCCCCGGGAGACGGGAGAGGGCCATGAGCAGTTCTTC	CASSPRETGEGHEQFF	-	-	TRBV6-4	TRBJ2-1
TGTGCCAGCAGCGGACGACTAGCGGGAGTCGGCGAGCAGTACTTC	CASSGRLAGVGEQYF	-	TRBD2	TRBV9	TRBJ2-7
TGTGCCAGTATACGCGGGGGGGATTCAAATGAGCAGTTCTTC	CASIRGGDSNEQFF	-	TRBD2	TRBV19	TRBJ2-1
TGTGCCAGCAGCTTAGATCCCGGAGTTCGGGAGACCCAGTACTTC	CASSLDPGVRETQYF	-	-	TRBV7-6	TRBJ2-5
TGTGCCAGCAGCTTGACTAGCGGGGGCACAGATACGCAGTATTTT	CASSLTSGGTDTQYF	-	TRBD2	TRBV5-4	TRBJ2-3
TGTGCCAGCAGCTTGAAAGCCACGGCTAGCCACCTAGTTACTGAAGCTTTCTTT	CASSLKATASHLVTEAFF	-	-	TRBV5-8	TRBJ1-1
TGCGCCAGCAGCCACCTGACAGGGCTGAACACTGAAGCTTTCTTT	CASSHLTGLNTEAFF	-	TRBD1	TRBV4-3	TRBJ1-1
TGTGCCAGCAGTTCCGGACAGAGGATCTATGGCTACACCTTC	CASSSGQRIYGYTF	-	-	TRBV28	TRBJ1-2
TGTGCCAGCAGCTTACACATGGCCGGGGAGACCCAGTACTTC	CASSLHMAGETQYF	-	-	TRBV5-6	TRBJ2-5
TGCGCTCGACTAGCGGGAGGAGCAAACACCGGGGAGCTGTTTTTT	CARLAGGANTGELFF	-	TRBD2	TRBV5-1	TRBJ2-2
TGTGCCAGCAGCAGAGGACAGGGGGCCGGTACTGAAGCTTTCTTT	CASSRGQGAGTEAFF	-	TRBD1	TRBV11-1	TRBJ1-1
TGTGCCAGCTCACCTGAGACAGGGAATCAGCCCCAGCATTTT	CASSPETGNQPQHF	-	TRBD1	TRBV18	TRBJ1-5
TGTGCCAGCGCCCGGGACAGCAACCTTAATTCACCCCTCCACTTT	CASARDSNLNSPLHF	-	TRBD1	TRBV11-1	TRBJ1-6
TGTGCCAGTACCCCGACAGGGGGGAGCTCCTACAATGAGCAGTTCTTC	CASTPTGGSSYNEQFF	once	TRBD1	TRBV19	TRBJ2-1
TGTGCCAGTACCCCAAGCGGGGCTAGCTCCTACGAGCAGTACTTC	CASTPSGASSYEQYF	-	TRBD2	TRBV19	TRBJ2-7
TGTGCCAGTAGTACTAGACGGGGGGGGACTGGGACTGAAGCTTTCTTT	CASSTRRGGTGTEAFF	-	-	TRBV19	TRBJ1-1
TGTGCCAGCAGCTTAGGTAGCAGTCCTTATGGCTACACCTTC	CASSLGSSPYGYTF	-	-	TRBV7-9	TRBJ1-2
TGTGCCAGCAGCGTTTCAAGCGGGGGGGCAGGGGATACGCAGTATTTT	CASSVSSGGAGDTQYF	-	TRBD2	TRBV9	TRBJ2-3
TGCGCCAGCAGCCGGACTAGCGGGAGAGACACCGGGGAGCTGTTTTTT	CASSRTSGRDTGELFF	-	TRBD2	TRBV5-1	TRBJ2-2
TGCGCCAGCAGCCAAGGGACGGGATACGAGCAGTACTTC	CASSQGTGYEQYF	-	-	TRBV4-3	TRBJ2-7
TGTGCCAGTAGCCGAGGGGACACATACAATGAGCAGTTCTTC	CASSRGDTYNEQFF	-	-	TRBV19	TRBJ2-1